This T cell receptor beta chain was observed in a study of blood T cell repertoires in COVID-19. Produced via immunoSEQ multiplex PCR; TCRdb's table is partial and in-frame only. This sample has about 160,000 clones; 82% occur once, and the top ten carry about 10%. The CDR3 is 16 amino acids. Looked up from germline, CDR1 is MGHDK and CDR2 is SYGVNS. V trimming: 3 bases; J trimming: 1 base; junction bases outside the gene matches: 8. This clone has just a few counts. This TCR was recovered from a woman older than 75 with active or convalescent COVID-19. Sequencing was carried out using peripheral blood. J is TRBJ1-1 and V is TRBV25-1, with TRBD1 matching 7 bases. The CDR3 loop is CASSDNTGTANTEAFF. DNA of the CDR3: TGTGCCAGCAGTGATAATACCGGGACAGCGAACACTGAAGCTTTCTTT.